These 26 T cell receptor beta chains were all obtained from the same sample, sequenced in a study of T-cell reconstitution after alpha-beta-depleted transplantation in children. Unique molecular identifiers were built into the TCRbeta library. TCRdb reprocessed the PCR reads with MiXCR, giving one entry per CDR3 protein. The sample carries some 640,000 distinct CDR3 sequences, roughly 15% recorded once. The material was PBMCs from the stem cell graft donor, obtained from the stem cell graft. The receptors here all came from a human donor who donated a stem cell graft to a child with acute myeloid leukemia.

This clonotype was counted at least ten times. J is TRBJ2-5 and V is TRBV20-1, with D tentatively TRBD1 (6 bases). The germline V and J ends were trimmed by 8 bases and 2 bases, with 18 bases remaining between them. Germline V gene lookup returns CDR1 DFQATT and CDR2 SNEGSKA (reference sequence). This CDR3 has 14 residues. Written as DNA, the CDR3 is TGCAGTAAAAGGGGGTCGGCGCAACAAGAGACCCAGTACTTC. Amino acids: CSKRGSAQQETQYF.

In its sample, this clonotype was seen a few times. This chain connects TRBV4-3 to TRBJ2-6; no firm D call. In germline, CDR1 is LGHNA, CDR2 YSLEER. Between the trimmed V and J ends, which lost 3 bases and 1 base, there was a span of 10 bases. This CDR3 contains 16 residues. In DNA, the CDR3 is TGCGCCAGCAGCCAGTTAAGAGGTTCTGGGGCCAACGTCCTGACTTTC. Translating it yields CASSQLRGSGANVLTF.

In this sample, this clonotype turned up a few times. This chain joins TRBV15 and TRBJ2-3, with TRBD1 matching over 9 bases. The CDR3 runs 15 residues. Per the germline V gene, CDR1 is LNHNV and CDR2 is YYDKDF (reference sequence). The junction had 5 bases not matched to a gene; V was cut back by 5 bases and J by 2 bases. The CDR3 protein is CATSPRDRDTDTQYF. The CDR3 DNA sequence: TGTGCCACCAGCCCCCGGGACAGGGACACAGATACGCAGTATTTT.

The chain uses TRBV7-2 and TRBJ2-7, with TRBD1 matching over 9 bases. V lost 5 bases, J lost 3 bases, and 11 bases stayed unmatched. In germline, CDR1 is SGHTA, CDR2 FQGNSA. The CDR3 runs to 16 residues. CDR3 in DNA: TGTGCCAGCAGCATCCGGGACAGGGTTAGTCTCTACGAGCAGTACTTC. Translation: CASSIRDRVSLYEQYF.

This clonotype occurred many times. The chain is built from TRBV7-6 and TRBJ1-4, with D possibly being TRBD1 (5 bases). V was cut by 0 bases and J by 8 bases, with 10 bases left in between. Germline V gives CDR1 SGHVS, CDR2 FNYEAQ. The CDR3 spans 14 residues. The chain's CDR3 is CASSLAPGDEKLFF. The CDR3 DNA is TGTGCCAGCAGCTTAGCGCCGGGGGACGAAAAACTGTTTTTT.

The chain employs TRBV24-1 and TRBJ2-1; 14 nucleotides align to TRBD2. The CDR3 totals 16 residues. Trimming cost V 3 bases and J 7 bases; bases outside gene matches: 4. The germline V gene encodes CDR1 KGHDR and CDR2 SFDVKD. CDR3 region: CATSDRLAGGLNEQFF. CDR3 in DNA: TGTGCCACCAGTGATAGACTAGCGGGGGGGCTTAATGAGCAGTTCTTC.

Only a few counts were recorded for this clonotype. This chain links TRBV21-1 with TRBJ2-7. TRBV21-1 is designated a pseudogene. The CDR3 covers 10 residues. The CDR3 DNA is TGTGCCAGCATTCCTTACGAGCAGTACGTC. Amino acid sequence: CASIPYEQYV.

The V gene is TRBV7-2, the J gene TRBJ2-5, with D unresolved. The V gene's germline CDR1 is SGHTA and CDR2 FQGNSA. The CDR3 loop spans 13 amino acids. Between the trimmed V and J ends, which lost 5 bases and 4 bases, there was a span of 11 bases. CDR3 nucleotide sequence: TGTGCCAGCAGCCCAGATACCAGAGAGACCCAGTACTTC. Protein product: CASSPDTRETQYF.

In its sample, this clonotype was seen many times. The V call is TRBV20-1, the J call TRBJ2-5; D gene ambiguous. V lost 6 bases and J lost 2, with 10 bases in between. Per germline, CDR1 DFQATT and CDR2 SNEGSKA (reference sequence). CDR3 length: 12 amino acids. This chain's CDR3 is CSATSGQETQYF. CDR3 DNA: TGCAGTGCAACGTCCGGGCAAGAGACCCAGTACTTC.

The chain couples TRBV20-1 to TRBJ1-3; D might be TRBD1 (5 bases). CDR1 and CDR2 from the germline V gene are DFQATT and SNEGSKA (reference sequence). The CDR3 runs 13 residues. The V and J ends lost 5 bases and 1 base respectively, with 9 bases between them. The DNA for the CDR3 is TGCAGTGCTCCGGGGGGGTCTGGAAACACCATATATTTT. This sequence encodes CSAPGGSGNTIYF.

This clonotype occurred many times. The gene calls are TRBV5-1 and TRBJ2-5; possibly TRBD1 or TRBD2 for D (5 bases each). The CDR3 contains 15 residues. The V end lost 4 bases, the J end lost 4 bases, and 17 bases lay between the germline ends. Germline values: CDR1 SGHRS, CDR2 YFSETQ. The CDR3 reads CASSEGPNLIETQYF. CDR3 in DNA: TGCGCCAGCAGCGAGGGACCGAACTTGATAGAGACCCAGTACTTC.

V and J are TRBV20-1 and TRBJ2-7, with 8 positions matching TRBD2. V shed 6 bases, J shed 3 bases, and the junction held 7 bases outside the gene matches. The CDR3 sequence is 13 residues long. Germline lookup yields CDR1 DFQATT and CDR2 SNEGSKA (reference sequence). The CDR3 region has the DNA TGCAGTGCCCCCCCCGCGGGGGGCTACGAGCAGTACTTC. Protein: CSAPPAGGYEQYF.

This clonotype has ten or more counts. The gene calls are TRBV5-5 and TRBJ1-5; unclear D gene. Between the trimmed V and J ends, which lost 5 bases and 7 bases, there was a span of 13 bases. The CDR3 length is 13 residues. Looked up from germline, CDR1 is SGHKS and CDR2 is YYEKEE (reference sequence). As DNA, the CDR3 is TGTGCCAGCAGTTCTGCGGTAGCCCAGCCCCAGCATTTT. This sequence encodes CASSSAVAQPQHF.

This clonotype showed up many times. This CDR3 is CSARRVDRGGNNEQFF. The CDR3 region has the DNA TGCAGTGCCAGAAGAGTCGACAGGGGAGGAAACAATGAGCAGTTCTTC. The gene calls are TRBV20-1 and TRBJ2-1, with 8 bases that match TRBD1. The CDR3 is 16 residues long. Germline V gives CDR1 DFQATT, CDR2 SNEGSKA (reference sequence). V shed 6 bases and J 5 bases; nucleotides not matched to a gene: 15.

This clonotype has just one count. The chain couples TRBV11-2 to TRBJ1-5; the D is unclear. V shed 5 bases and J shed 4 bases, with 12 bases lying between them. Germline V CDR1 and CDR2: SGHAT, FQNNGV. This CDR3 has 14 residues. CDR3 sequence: CASSNSGGNQPQHF. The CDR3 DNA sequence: TGTGCCAGCAGCAATTCGGGAGGTAATCAGCCCCAGCATTTT.

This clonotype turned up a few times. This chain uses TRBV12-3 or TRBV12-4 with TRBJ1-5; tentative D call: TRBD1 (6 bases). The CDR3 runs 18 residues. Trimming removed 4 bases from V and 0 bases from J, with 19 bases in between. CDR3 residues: CASSWGEGGRYSNQPQHF. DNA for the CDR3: TGTGCCAGCAGTTGGGGGGAGGGGGGACGGTATAGCAATCAGCCCCAGCATTTT.

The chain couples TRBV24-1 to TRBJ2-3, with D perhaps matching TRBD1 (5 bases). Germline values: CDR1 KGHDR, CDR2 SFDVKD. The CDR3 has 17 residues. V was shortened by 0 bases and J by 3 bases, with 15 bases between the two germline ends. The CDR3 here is CATSDLEDGAGTDTQYF. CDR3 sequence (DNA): TGTGCCACCAGTGATTTGGAAGACGGAGCAGGGACAGATACGCAGTATTTT.

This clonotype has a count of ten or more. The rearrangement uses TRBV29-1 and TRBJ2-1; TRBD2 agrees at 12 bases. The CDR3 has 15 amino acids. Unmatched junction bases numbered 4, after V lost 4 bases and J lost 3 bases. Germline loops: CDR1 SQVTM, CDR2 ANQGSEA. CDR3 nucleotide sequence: TGCAGCGTTGTCGAACTAGCGGGGGGCTACAATGAGCAGTTCTTC. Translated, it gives CSVVELAGGYNEQFF.

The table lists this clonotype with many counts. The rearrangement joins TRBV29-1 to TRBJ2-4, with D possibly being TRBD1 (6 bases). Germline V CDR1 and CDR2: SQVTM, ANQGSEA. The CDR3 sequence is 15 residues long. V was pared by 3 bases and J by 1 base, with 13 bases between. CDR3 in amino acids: CSVEELGAAKNIQYF. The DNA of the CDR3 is TGCAGCGTTGAGGAGCTGGGGGCCGCCAAAAACATTCAGTACTTC.

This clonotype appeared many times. CDR3 bases: TGCAGCGTTGTGGGATCGGGGGAGCAGTACGTC. Its protein is CSVVGSGEQYV. V usage is TRBV29-1 and J usage is TRBJ2-7, with D possibly matching TRBD2 (5 bases). The CDR3 loop spans 11 amino acids. CDR1 is SQVTM and CDR2 is ANQGSEA in the germline V gene. V gave up 4 bases and J gave up 7 bases, with 11 bases separating them.

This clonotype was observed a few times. The CDR3 nucleotides read TGTGCCAGCATGTCGGGGGGCACAGATACGCAGTATTTT. The encoded protein is CASMSGGTDTQYF. The chain joins TRBV6-2 or TRBV6-3 to TRBJ2-3, with D possibly matching TRBD2 (6 bases). The CDR3 covers 13 residues. The V gene lost 7 bases and the J gene lost 1 base, with 9 bases spanning the gap. Germline V lookup: CDR1 MNHEY, CDR2 SVGEGT.

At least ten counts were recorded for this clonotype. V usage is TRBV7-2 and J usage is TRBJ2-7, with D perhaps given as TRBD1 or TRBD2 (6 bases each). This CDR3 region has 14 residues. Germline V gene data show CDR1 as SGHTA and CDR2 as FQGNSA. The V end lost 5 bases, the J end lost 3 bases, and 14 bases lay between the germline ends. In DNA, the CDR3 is TGTGCCAGCAGCCCCTCGGGGGCGCGCTACGAGCAGTACTTC. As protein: CASSPSGARYEQYF.

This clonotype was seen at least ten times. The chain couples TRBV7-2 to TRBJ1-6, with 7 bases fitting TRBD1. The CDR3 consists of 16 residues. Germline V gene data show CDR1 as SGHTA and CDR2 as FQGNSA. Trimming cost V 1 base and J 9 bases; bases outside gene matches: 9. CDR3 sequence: CASSLGGQKGGSPLHF. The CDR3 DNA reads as TGTGCCAGCAGCTTAGGGGGACAGAAAGGAGGTTCACCCCTCCACTTT.

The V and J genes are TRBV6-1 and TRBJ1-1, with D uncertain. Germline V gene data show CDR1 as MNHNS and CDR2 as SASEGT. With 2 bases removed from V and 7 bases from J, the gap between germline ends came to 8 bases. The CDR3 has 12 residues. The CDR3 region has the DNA TGTGCCAGCAGTGAAAGCAGAGTTGAAGCTTTCTTT. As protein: CASSESRVEAFF.

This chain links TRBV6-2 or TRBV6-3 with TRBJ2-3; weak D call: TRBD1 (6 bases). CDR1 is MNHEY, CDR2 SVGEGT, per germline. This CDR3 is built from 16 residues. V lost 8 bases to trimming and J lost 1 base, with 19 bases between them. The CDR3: CASHSGTKYGTDTQYF. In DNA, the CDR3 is TGTGCCAGCCATTCCGGGACAAAATATGGCACAGATACGCAGTATTTT.

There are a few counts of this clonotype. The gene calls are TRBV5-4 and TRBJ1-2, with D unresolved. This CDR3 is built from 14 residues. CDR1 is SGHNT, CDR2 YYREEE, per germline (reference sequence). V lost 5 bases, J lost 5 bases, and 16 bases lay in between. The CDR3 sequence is CASRPTSTNYGYTF. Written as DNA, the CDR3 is TGTGCCAGCAGACCGACAAGTACAAATTATGGCTACACCTTC.